The 19 T cell receptor beta chains below were found in one sample sequenced in a study of neoadjuvant anti-PD-1 for oral cavity cancer. Time point in this sample: after neoadjuvant nivolumab, at surgical resection. TCRdb keeps only in-frame clones here, not all; method: immunoSEQ multiplex PCR. The table lists approximately 5,700 clones, 58% of them singletons, with around 7.2% in the top ten. Sequenced material: tumor tissue, taken after nivolumab (anti-PD-1) treatment. The receptors were sampled from a person between 40 and 85 years old with oral cavity squamous cell carcinoma.

This clone was seen a few times. The rearrangement links TRBV18 to TRBJ1-1, with 9 nucleotides matching TRBD1. V dropped 4 bases and J dropped 4; count of bases not matched to a gene: 7. CDR3 size: 15 residues. Germline lookup yields CDR1 KGHSH and CDR2 LQKENI. The CDR3 coding sequence is TGTGCCAGCTCACTACAGGGGGCGATGGCCACTGAAGCTTTCTTT. Protein product: CASSLQGAMATEAFF.

This sequence joins TRBV7-9 and TRBJ2-1; 11 positions match TRBD2. The length of the CDR3 is 16 residues. J gave up 7 bases and V 5 bases, and 10 bases lay outside the gene matches. Germline V gene data show CDR1 as SEHNR and CDR2 as FQNEAQ (reference sequence). The DNA of the CDR3 is TGTGCCAGCAGCCCAATTAGCGGGGGGGCCTGGAATGAGCAGTTCTTC. Translated: CASSPISGGAWNEQFF.

The chain recombines TRBV5-1 with TRBJ1-2, with TRBD1 as a possible D gene (6 bases). CDR1 SGHRS and CDR2 YFSETQ come from the germline V gene. The CDR3 covers 16 residues. V lost 1 base, J lost 3 bases, and 16 bases lay in between. This CDR3 is CASSLRTGASDYGYTF. The CDR3 bases are TGCGCCAGCAGCTTGAGAACGGGGGCTTCCGACTATGGCTACACCTTC.

The chain is built from TRBV11-3 and TRBJ2-2, with D possibly TRBD2 on 5 matching bases. The CDR3 loop spans 13 amino acids. The ends were cut back, 5 bases at V and 6 bases at J, with 10 bases in the middle. Germline lookup yields CDR1 SGHNT and CDR2 YENEEA. The CDR3 region is CASSSGGPGELFF. DNA for the CDR3: TGTGCCAGCAGCAGTGGAGGTCCCGGGGAGCTGTTTTTT.

The chain joins TRBV5-8 to TRBJ1-2; TRBD1 agrees at 7 bases. Per the germline V gene, CDR1 is SGHTS and CDR2 is YDEGEE. Losses at the gene ends were 7 bases for V and 6 bases for J; bases not matched to a gene: 9. The CDR3 consists of 13 residues. The DNA of the CDR3 is TGTGCCAGCCCCCCACAGGGGAAGGATGGCTACACCTTC. It translates to CASPPQGKDGYTF.

The CDR3 reads CASGQGVYGYTF. The CDR3, as DNA: TGTGCCAGCGGACAGGGGGTCTATGGCTACACCTTC. This chain uses TRBV28 with TRBJ1-2, with TRBD1 matching over 10 bases. This CDR3 spans 12 amino acids. The V gene's germline CDR1 is MDHEN and CDR2 SYDVKM. V was pared by 8 bases and J by 4 bases, with 1 base of the junction left unmatched.

This chain connects TRBV19 to TRBJ2-2; 9 bases align to TRBD1. J lost 6 bases, V lost 8 bases, and 4 bases had no gene match. The CDR3 extends over 13 amino acids. Germline V gives CDR1 LNHDA, CDR2 SQIVND (reference sequence). The CDR3: CASSGTGSGELFF. The CDR3 bases are TGTGCCAGTTCCGGGACAGGGTCCGGGGAGCTGTTTTTT.

The chain recombines TRBV29-1 with TRBJ2-1; 8 positions match TRBD1. Germline V gene data show CDR1 as SQVTM and CDR2 as ANQGSEA. The CDR3 contains 14 residues. The V and J ends lost 2 bases and 8 bases, in that order; junction bases with no gene match: 8. The CDR3 sequence: CSVEKWQGAYEQFF. The DNA of the CDR3 is TGCAGCGTTGAAAAATGGCAGGGGGCGTATGAGCAGTTCTTC.

The J gene is TRBJ2-6, the V gene TRBV5-1; tentative D call: TRBD2 (6 bases). CDR1 SGHRS and CDR2 YFSETQ come from the germline V gene. The CDR3 is made up of 17 amino acids. V was cut by 3 bases and J by 4 bases, with 17 bases left in between. The CDR3 is CASSSLLGGSGANVLTF. The CDR3 nucleotides are TGCGCCAGCAGCTCCCTTCTCGGGGGATCGGGGGCCAACGTCCTGACTTTC.

This rearrangement joins TRBV29-1 to TRBJ2-1; D is ambiguous. This CDR3 comprises 13 residues. The germline CDR1 and CDR2 sequences are SQVTM and ANQGSEA. Between the trimmed V and J ends, which lost 8 bases and 2 bases, there was a span of 13 bases. The CDR3 region is CSLRVKTYNEQFF. For the CDR3, the DNA is TGCAGCCTCCGGGTCAAAACCTACAATGAGCAGTTCTTC.

This clone has only a few counts. The V and J genes are TRBV5-5 and TRBJ1-2, with D hard to call. V lost 4 bases and J lost 2, with 9 bases in between. The CDR3 runs 13 residues. Germline CDR1 and CDR2: SGHKS and YYEKEE (reference sequence). For the CDR3, the DNA is TGTGCCAGCAGCCAGGACCTAAACTATGGCTACACCTTC. This sequence encodes CASSQDLNYGYTF.

The sample holds a few counts of this clone. The chain links TRBV6-1 to TRBJ1-1, with TRBD1 matching over 8 bases. The length of the CDR3 is 19 residues. J lost 4 bases, V lost 1 base, and 17 bases had no gene match. Looked up from germline, CDR1 is MNHNS and CDR2 is SASEGT. DNA of the CDR3: TGTGCCAGCAGTGAAGGGGGGTTAGCAGGGGGCTTTGGAGGCACTGAAGCTTTCTTT. It encodes CASSEGGLAGGFGGTEAFF.

The sample holds one count of this clone. The chain carries TRBV4-1 and TRBJ2-4; D possibly uses TRBD1 or TRBD2 (6 bases each). The V end was cut by 1 base, the J end by 0 bases, with 10 bases between. The CDR3 runs to 16 residues. CDR1 is MGHRA, CDR2 YSYEKL, per germline. CDR3 region: CASSQVRGLAKNIQYF. The CDR3 coding sequence is TGCGCCAGCAGCCAAGTCAGGGGACTAGCCAAAAACATTCAGTACTTC.

The sample holds a few counts of this clone. CDR3 residues: CASSRGDRGNQPQHF. In DNA form, the CDR3 reads TGTGCCAGCAGCCGGGGGGACAGGGGCAATCAGCCCCAGCATTTT. The chain combines TRBV5-6 with TRBJ1-5, with 9 bases lining up with TRBD1. There are 15 residues in the CDR3. Looked up from germline, CDR1 is SGHDT and CDR2 is YYEEEE. The J segment lost 2 bases and the V segment lost 4 bases, leaving 4 bases of the junction unmatched.

The V gene is TRBV5-6, the J gene TRBJ1-2; D is perhaps TRBD1 (6 bases). Germline lookup yields CDR1 SGHDT and CDR2 YYEEEE. The CDR3 consists of 12 residues. Trimming removed 6 bases from V and 6 bases from J, with 12 bases in between. CDR3 loop: CASTRGGHGYTF. DNA of the CDR3: TGTGCCAGCACGCGGGGGGGCCATGGCTACACCTTC.

J is TRBJ1-2 and V is TRBV7-2, with TRBD1 as a possible D gene (6 bases). V lost 1 base and J lost 5, with 11 bases in between. The CDR3 sequence is 14 residues long. Germline V lookup: CDR1 SGHTA, CDR2 FQGNSA. The CDR3: CASSLVKGDYGYTF. DNA of the CDR3: TGTGCCAGCAGCTTAGTAAAGGGGGATTATGGCTACACCTTC. Together with reference TRBV7-2 and TRBJ1-2, the CDR3 gives the full variable domain: GAGVSQSPSNKVTEKGKDVELRCDPISGHTALYWYRQSLGQGLEFLIYFQGNSAPDKSGLPSDRFSAERTGGSVSTLTIQRTQQEDSAVYLCASSLVKGDYGYTFGSGTRLTVV.

This clone was found a few times. The chain couples TRBV6-5 to TRBJ2-7; no clear D. In germline, CDR1 is MNHEY, CDR2 SVGAGI. Trimming left V 6 bases short and J 0 bases short, with 15 bases between. The CDR3 spans 15 residues. Here the CDR3 DNA reads TGTGCCAGCAGCCGCCAGACGGTTAGCTCCTACGAGCAGTACTTC. Protein product: CASSRQTVSSYEQYF.

The sample holds a few counts of this clone. The rearrangement links TRBV6-4 to TRBJ2-5; D may be TRBD1 (6 bases). With 5 bases removed from V and 5 bases from J, the gap between germline ends came to 18 bases. The germline V gene encodes CDR1 MRHNA and CDR2 SNTAGT. The length of the CDR3 is 15 residues. DNA of the CDR3: TGTGCCAGCAGTCAAGAGCTAGGGGGAATGGAGACCCAGTACTTC. It is translated as CASSQELGGMETQYF.

This clone was picked up a small number of times. The chain employs TRBV6-6 and TRBJ2-7; D perhaps matches TRBD2 (5 bases). The V gene lost 7 bases and the J gene lost 0 bases, with 13 bases spanning the gap. The CDR3 loop spans 14 amino acids. Germline V lookup: CDR1 MNHNY, CDR2 SVGAGI (reference sequence). The CDR3 loop reads CASKDYSSSYEQYF. In nucleotides, the CDR3 is TGTGCCAGCAAAGACTATTCCAGCTCCTACGAGCAGTACTTC.